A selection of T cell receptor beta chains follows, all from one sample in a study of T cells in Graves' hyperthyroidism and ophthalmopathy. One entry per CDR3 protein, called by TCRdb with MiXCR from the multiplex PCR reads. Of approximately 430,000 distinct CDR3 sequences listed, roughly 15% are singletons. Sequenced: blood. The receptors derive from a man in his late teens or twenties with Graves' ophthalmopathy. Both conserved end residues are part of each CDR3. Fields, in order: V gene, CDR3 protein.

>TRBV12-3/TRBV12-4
CASSSPGTDFFAFF
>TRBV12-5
CASGSSTVVRETQYF
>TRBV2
CASSERGAPNQPQHF
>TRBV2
CARKTSPYEQYF
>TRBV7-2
CASSFRRLTEAFF
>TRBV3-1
CASTQLGGLNSPLHF
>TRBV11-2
CASSEEGWGTDTQYF
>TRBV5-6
CASSLDRGQAYF
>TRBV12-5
CASGLPGHTEAFF
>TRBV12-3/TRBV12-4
CASSLPGPSYEQYF